The following is a T cell receptor (beta chain) sequence with its context. In the original processing: From reference gene primer amplification, estimates of nucleated cell counts were derived. The method was immunoSEQ multiplex PCR; TCRdb's version includes in-frame clones alone and lacks a portion of them. D and trimming were read from the DNA, whereas the V and J calls and clone size are those reported in that table. Counted here are a few hundred thousand clones, roughly 90% occurring once; the ten biggest clones make up 7.1%. This sample was taken from a study of blood T cell repertoires in COVID-19. Looking at the study overall: Acute and convalescent COVID-19 samples came from the United States, Italy and Spain. PBMCs, B-cell-depleted T cells, or T cells provided the cDNA or gDNA that made up the material.

Trimming took 1 base from V and 5 from J; bases not matched to a gene: 12. The length of the CDR3 is 17 residues. CDR1 and CDR2 (germline): SGHRS, YFSETQ. Seattle cases were enrolled at active infection and followed longitudinally. The sample was peripheral blood. The chain combines TRBV5-1 with TRBJ1-2, with 9 bases aligning to TRBD1. This clonotype was sampled from a woman aged 55 to 70 with COVID-19, enrolled during active disease. The CDR3 sequence: CASSLWAVSGQGYGYTF. Written as DNA, the CDR3 is TGCGCCAGCAGCTTGTGGGCCGTTTCTGGACAGGGGTATGGCTACACCTTC.